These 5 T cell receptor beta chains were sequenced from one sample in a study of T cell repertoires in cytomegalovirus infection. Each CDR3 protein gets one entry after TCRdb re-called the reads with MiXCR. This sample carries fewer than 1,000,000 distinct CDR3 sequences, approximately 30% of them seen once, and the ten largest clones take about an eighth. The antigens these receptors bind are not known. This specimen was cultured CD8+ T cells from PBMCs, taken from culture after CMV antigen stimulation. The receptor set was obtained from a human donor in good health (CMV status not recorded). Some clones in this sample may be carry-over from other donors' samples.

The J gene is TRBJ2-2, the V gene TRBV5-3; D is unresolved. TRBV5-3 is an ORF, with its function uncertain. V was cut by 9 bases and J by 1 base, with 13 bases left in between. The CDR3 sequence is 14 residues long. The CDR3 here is CAIVVDLNTGELFF. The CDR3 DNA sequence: TGTGCCATTGTGGTGGATCTGAACACCGGGGAGCTGTTTTTT.

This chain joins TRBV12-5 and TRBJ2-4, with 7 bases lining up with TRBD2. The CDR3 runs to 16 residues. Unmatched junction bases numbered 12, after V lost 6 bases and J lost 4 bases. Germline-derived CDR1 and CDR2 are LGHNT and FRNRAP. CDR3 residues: CASGPPGREFKNIQYF. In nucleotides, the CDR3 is TGTGCTAGTGGGCCCCCTGGGCGGGAGTTTAAAAACATTCAGTACTTC.

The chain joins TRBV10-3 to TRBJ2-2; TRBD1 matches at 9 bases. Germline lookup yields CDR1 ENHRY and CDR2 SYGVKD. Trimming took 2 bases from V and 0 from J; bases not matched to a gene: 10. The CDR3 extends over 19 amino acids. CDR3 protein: CAISEPNNRGPTNTGELFF. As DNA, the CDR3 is TGTGCCATCAGTGAGCCAAACAACAGGGGGCCCACGAACACCGGGGAGCTGTTTTTT.

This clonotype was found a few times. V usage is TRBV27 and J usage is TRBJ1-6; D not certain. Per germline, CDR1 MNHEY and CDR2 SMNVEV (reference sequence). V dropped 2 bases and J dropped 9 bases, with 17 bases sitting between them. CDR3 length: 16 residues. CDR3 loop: CASSLQLANPISPLHF. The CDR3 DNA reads TGTGCCAGCAGTTTACAGCTCGCAAACCCTATTTCACCCCTCCACTTT.

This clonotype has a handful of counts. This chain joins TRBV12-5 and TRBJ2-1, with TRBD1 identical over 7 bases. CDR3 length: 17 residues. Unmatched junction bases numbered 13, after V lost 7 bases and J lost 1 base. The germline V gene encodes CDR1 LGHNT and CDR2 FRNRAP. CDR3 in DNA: TGTGCTAGTGCCGGAATCGGGACAGAATTGTCCTACAATGAGCAGTTCTTC. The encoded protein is CASAGIGTELSYNEQFF.